The sequence of this T cell receptor beta chain was determined in a study of response to subunit inactivated influenza vaccine. Germline V gene sequence: CDR1 GTSNPN, CDR2 SVGIG (reference sequence). The CDR3 runs 16 residues. V shed 2 bases, J shed 3 bases, and the junction held 10 bases outside the gene matches. TCRdb re-called the RT-PCR reads with MiXCR, one entry per CDR3 protein. The sample holds some 800,000 distinct CDR3 sequences, around 20% seen once. The study, taken as a whole, reports: Seasonal influenza vaccination, on each occasion, was suggested by the authors to recruit few new T cells.

Details on this clonotype: What it binds is unknown.

This material consisted of PBMCs from blood, taken 5 days after vaccination. The TCR was taken from a man between 50 and 59 years old who received an inactivated influenza vaccine. V and J are TRBV30 and TRBJ2-1; 7 bases align to TRBD2. CDR3 region: CAWSRSSGGLYNEQFF. CDR3 nucleotide sequence: TGTGCCTGGAGTAGGTCTAGCGGAGGTCTCTACAATGAGCAGTTCTTC.